The clone carrying this TCR beta chain was observed at least ten times. The target antigen is unknown. Germline assignment: CDR1 ENHRY and CDR2 SYGVKD. Between the trimmed V and J ends, which lost 2 bases and 10 bases, there was a span of 8 bases. The length of the CDR3 is 11 residues. The PBMCs used were ones drawn from about 9.2 ml of fresh peripheral blood. This entry is derived from a study of Graves' ophthalmopathy and Graves' hyperthyroidism. The study, taken as a whole, reports: The model forecast ophthalmopathy progression, reaching roughly 71% sensitivity and 72% to 80% specificity.

Transcripts of RNA were the source for amplifying TCR beta CDR3 regions. The first-round RT-PCR employed HTBI primers together with the Qiagen OneStep RT-PCR kit. A multiplex PCR was then performed as the second round. TCRdb fed the multiplex PCR reads into MiXCR, producing one record per CDR3 protein. This sample carries a few hundred thousand distinct CDR3 sequences, roughly a sixth of them seen once, and the ten largest clones take 2% to 2.5%. The sequenced sample was peripheral blood. This clonotype originated in an adult woman with stable Graves' hyperthyroidism. This chain uses TRBV10-3 with TRBJ1-1; no definite D call. The CDR3 region has the DNA TGTGCCATCAGTGAGGGGCTTATAGCTTTCTTT. Encoded protein: CAISEGLIAFF.